This TCR beta chain was captured by sequencing in a study of control samples from healthy donors and cancer patients. Germline V gives CDR1 SGHTA, CDR2 FQGTGA. The CDR3 spans 13 residues. Trimming cost V 4 bases and J 3 bases, with 6 bases left between them. Method: immunoSEQ multiplex PCR; TCRdb's copy keeps in-frame clones and lacks some. The table lists some 200,000 clones, 91% of them singletons. V and J are TRBV7-3 and TRBJ2-2, with D unresolved. The sequenced sample consisted of blood. This clonotype was obtained from a young woman in good health. CDR3 protein: CASSYRDTGELFF. The CDR3 DNA follows: TGTGCCAGCAGCTACCGGGACACCGGGGAGCTGTTTTTT.